These 14 T cell receptor beta chains originate from one sample sequenced in a study of blood T cell repertoires in COVID-19. Here immunoSEQ multiplex PCR was the method, and the copy in TCRdb shows in-frame clones only, minus some. The table has approximately 70,000 clones, about 80% seen once. The sample comprised peripheral blood. These receptors originate from a woman aged 55-69 years with acute or convalescent COVID-19.

In its sample, this clone was seen a few times. The chain couples TRBV10-3 to TRBJ2-7; TRBD1 aligns across 10 bases. In germline, CDR1 is ENHRY, CDR2 SYGVKD. V lost 10 bases, J lost 4 bases, and 10 bases stayed unmatched. This CDR3 contains 14 residues. DNA for the CDR3: TGTGCCACTACGGGGGGACAGGGGATATACGAGCAGTACTTC. As protein: CATTGGQGIYEQYF.

The V call is TRBV27, the J call TRBJ1-5; tentative D call: TRBD1 (5 bases). Germline values: CDR1 MNHEY, CDR2 SMNVEV (reference sequence). V was clipped by 3 bases and J by 5 bases, with 14 bases between them. This CDR3 contains 15 residues. In DNA form, the CDR3 reads TGTGCCAGCAGTTTCTCATTCCCCAGGGATCAGCCCCAGCATTTT. Its translation: CASSFSFPRDQPQHF.

J is TRBJ1-6 and V is TRBV11-2; D is ambiguous. Deletions cut 7 bases from V and 0 bases from J, with 13 bases between. This CDR3 region has 16 residues. CDR1 is SGHAT, CDR2 FQNNGV, per germline. As DNA, the CDR3 is TGTGCCAGCACCCGGCCATCAGGCTCCTATAATTCACCCCTCCACTTT. Encoded protein: CASTRPSGSYNSPLHF.

The V gene is TRBV2, the J gene TRBJ2-1; 10 nucleotides match TRBD2. This CDR3 contains 16 residues. Trimming removed 8 bases from V and 0 bases from J; junction bases left unmatched: 7. Germline V gene sequence: CDR1 SNHLY, CDR2 FYNNEI. The CDR3 sequence: CASCASGGSSYNEQFF. The DNA for the CDR3 is TGTGCCAGCTGTGCTAGCGGGGGAAGCTCCTACAATGAGCAGTTCTTC.

The chain links TRBV6-5 to TRBJ1-5; 10 nucleotides align to TRBD1. The CDR3 has 16 residues. J was trimmed by 4 bases and V by 4 bases; bases with no gene match: 7. Germline CDR1 and CDR2: MNHEY and SVGAGI. CDR3 residues: CASSLETGGGNQPQHF. The CDR3 DNA reads as TGTGCCAGCAGTTTAGAGACAGGGGGCGGGAATCAGCCCCAGCATTTT.

This clone was counted a few times. The chain is built from TRBV6-6 and TRBJ1-6; tentative D call: TRBD1 (5 bases). The CDR3 extends over 14 amino acids. V was pared by 5 bases and J by 7 bases, with 12 bases between. The germline V gene has CDR1 MNHNY and CDR2 SVGAGI (reference sequence). The CDR3 region has the DNA TGTGCCAGCAGTACGGGGGGAGAGAATTCACCCCTCCACTTT. Its protein product is CASSTGGENSPLHF.

The CDR3 DNA reads as TGTGCCAGCACCGAACTTGGGGGGGAGCAGTACTTC. This encodes CASTELGGEQYF. The genes are TRBV2 and TRBJ2-7, with D possibly TRBD2 on 6 matching bases. Trimming pared 7 bases from V and 7 bases from J, leaving 14 bases between. Germline V gives CDR1 SNHLY, CDR2 FYNNEI. CDR3 length: 12 residues.

The chain joins TRBV15 to TRBJ1-6, with 7 bases lining up with TRBD1. This CDR3 is 15 amino acids long. Germline V gene lookup returns CDR1 LNHNV and CDR2 YYDKDF (reference sequence). J gave up 13 bases and V 3 bases, and 12 bases lay outside the gene matches. CDR3: CATSRPGQPTLPLHF. CDR3 DNA sequence: TGTGCCACCAGCAGGCCGGGACAGCCGACCTTGCCCCTCCACTTT.

The chain joins TRBV5-6 to TRBJ2-3, with D possibly TRBD1 on 5 matching bases. V lost 2 bases, J lost 6 bases, and 10 bases lay in between. This CDR3 is built from 13 residues. Germline loops: CDR1 SGHDT, CDR2 YYEEEE. CDR3 loop: CASSFQGPDTQYF. The CDR3 region has the DNA TGTGCCAGCAGCTTTCAGGGTCCGGATACGCAGTATTTT.

The chain carries TRBV5-1 and TRBJ2-1; 11 bases align to TRBD1. Germline CDR1 is SGHRS and CDR2 is YFSETQ. Unmatched junction bases numbered 2, after V lost 0 bases and J lost 9 bases. This CDR3 region has 14 residues. The CDR3 spells CASSLDGTGGEQFF. The CDR3 bases are TGCGCCAGCAGCTTGGATGGGACAGGGGGTGAGCAGTTCTTC.

This rearrangement joins TRBV29-1 to TRBJ2-3, with D possibly matching TRBD2 (6 bases). The CDR3 sequence is 11 residues long. Germline CDR1 is SQVTM and CDR2 is ANQGSEA. Trimming removed 3 bases at V and 7 bases at J, with 8 bases between. Here the CDR3 reads CSVEEGNTQYF. The CDR3 nucleotides read TGCAGCGTTGAGGAGGGAAATACGCAGTATTTT.

The chain employs TRBV13 and TRBJ2-1; the D is unclear. Germline lookup yields CDR1 PRHDT and CDR2 FYEKMQ (reference sequence). With 2 bases removed from V and 0 bases from J, the gap between germline ends came to 11 bases. The CDR3 is made up of 16 amino acids. CDR3: CASSLLDRSSYNEQFF. CDR3 DNA sequence: TGTGCCAGCAGCTTATTAGACCGGAGCTCCTACAATGAGCAGTTCTTC. Full variable domain (outside the CDR3, taken from reference TRBV13 and TRBJ2-1): AAGVIQSPRHLIKEKRETATLKCYPIPRHDTVYWYQQGPGQDPQFLISFYEKMQSDKGSIPDRFSAQQFSDYHSELNMSSLELGDSALYFCASSLLDRSSYNEQFFGPGTRLTVL.

The rearrangement uses TRBV12-3 or TRBV12-4 and TRBJ1-1; D is unclear. V was cut by 4 bases and J by 11 bases, with 14 bases left in between. The CDR3 contains 12 residues. CDR3 amino acids: CASSSSGKRAFF. The CDR3 DNA reads as TGTGCCAGCAGTTCTTCCGGGAAGAGGGCTTTCTTT.

The chain joins TRBV18 to TRBJ2-2; 9 nucleotides match TRBD2. Losses at the gene ends were 3 bases for V and 2 bases for J; bases not matched to a gene: 7. CDR1 and CDR2 from the germline V gene are KGHSH and LQKENI. CDR3 length: 17 amino acids. The CDR3 DNA reads as TGTGCCAGCTCACCCCCCCAGCGGGGGGATAACACCGGGGAGCTGTTTTTT. Translating it yields CASSPPQRGDNTGELFF.